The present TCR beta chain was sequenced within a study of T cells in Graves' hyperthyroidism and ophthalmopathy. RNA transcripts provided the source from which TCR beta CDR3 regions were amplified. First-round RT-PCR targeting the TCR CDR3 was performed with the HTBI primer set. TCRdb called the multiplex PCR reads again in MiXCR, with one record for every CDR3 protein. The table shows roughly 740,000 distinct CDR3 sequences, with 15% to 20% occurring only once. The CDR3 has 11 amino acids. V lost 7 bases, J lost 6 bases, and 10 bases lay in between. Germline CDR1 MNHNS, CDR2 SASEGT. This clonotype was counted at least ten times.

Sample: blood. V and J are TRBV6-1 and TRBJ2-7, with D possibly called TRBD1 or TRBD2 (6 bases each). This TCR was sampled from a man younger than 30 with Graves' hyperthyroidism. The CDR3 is CASTGGTEQYF. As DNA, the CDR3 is TGTGCCAGCACCGGGGGCACCGAGCAGTACTTC.